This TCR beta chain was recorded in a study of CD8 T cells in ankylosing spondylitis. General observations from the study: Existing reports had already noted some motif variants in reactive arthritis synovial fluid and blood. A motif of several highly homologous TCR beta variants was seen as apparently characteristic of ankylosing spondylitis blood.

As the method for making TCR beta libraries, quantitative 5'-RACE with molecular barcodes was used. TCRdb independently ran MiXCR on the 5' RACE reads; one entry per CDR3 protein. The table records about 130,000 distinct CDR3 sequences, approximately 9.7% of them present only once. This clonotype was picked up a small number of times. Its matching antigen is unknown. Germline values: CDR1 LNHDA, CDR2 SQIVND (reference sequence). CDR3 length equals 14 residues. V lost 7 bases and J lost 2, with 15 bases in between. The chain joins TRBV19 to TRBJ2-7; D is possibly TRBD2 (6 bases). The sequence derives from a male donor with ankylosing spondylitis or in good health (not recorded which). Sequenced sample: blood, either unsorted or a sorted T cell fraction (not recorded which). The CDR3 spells CASNPGTGTYEQYF. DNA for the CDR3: TGTGCCAGTAACCCCGGGACTGGCACCTACGAGCAGTACTTC. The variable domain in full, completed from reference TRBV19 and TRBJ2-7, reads DGGITQSPKYLFRKEGQNVTLSCEQNLNHDAMYWYRQDPGQGLRLIYYSQIVNDFQKGDIAEGYSVSREKKESFPLTVTSAQKNPTAFYLCASNPGTGTYEQYFGPGTRLTVT.